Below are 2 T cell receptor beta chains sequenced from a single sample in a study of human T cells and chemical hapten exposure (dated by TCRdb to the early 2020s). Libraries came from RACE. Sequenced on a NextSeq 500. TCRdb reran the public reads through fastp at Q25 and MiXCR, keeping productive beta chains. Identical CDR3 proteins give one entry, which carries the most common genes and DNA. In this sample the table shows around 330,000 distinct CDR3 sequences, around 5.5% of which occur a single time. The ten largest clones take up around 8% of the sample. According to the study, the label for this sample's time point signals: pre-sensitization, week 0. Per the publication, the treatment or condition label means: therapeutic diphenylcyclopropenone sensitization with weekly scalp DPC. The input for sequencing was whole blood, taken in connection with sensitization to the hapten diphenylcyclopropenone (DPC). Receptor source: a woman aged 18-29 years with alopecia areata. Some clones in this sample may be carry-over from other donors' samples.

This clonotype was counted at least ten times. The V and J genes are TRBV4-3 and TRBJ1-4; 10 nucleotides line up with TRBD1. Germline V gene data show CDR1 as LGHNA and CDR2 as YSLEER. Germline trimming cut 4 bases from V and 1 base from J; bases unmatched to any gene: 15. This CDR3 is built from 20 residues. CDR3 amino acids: CASSPMPGTGALRTNEKLFF. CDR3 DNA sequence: TGCGCCAGCAGCCCCATGCCCGGGACAGGGGCTCTTCGAACTAATGAAAAACTGTTTTTT.

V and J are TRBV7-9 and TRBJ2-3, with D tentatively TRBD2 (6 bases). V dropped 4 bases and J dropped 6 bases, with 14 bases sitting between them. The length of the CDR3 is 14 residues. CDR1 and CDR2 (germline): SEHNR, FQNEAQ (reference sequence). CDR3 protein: CASSSGVQEDTQYF. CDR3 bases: TGTGCCAGCAGCTCGGGGGTCCAGGAGGATACGCAGTATTTT.